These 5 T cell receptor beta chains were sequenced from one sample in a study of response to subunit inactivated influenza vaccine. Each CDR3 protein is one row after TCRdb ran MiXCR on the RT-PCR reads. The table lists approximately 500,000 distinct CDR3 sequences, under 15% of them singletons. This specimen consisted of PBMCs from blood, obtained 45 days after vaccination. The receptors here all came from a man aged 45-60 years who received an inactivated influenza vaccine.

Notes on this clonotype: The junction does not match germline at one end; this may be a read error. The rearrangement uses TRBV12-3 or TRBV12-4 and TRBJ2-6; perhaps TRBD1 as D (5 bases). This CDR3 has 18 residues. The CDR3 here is CTSSLLSGLTSGANVLTF. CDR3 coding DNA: TGTACCAGCAGTTTGTTGTCAGGGCTCACCTCTGGGGCCAACGTCCTGACTTTC.

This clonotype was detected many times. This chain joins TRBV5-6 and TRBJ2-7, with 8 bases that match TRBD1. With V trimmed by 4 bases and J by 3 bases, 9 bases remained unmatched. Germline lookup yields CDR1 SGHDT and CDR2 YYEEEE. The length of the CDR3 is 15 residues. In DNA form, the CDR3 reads TGTGCCAGCAGCGGGCTGGACAGGGAAAGCTACGAGCAGTACTTC. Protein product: CASSGLDRESYEQYF.

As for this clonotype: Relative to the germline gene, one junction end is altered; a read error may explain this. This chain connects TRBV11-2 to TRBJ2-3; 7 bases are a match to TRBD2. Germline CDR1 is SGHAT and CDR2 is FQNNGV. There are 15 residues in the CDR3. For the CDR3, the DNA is TGTGCCAGCAGCCTTGCCGGGACTAACACAGATACGCTGTATTTT. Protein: CASSLAGTNTDTLYF.

CDR3 region: CASSNRDSNQPQHF. For the CDR3, the DNA is TGTGCCAGCAGTAACAGGGATAGCAATCAGCCCCAGCATTTT. The rearrangement joins TRBV6-2 or TRBV6-3 to TRBJ1-5, with D perhaps TRBD1 (6 bases). This CDR3 region has 14 residues. The V gene lost 5 bases and the J gene lost 0 bases, with 8 bases spanning the gap. From germline, CDR1 is MNHEY and CDR2 SVGEGT.

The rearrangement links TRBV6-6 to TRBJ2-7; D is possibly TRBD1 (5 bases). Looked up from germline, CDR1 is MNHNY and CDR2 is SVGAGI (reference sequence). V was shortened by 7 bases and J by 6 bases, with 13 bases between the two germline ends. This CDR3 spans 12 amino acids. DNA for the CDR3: TGTGCCAGCACCCCAGGACATCCCGAGCAGTACTTC. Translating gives CASTPGHPEQYF.